The 15 T cell receptor beta chains presented below share a single source sample, sequenced in a study of T cell responses to AZD1222 COVID-19 vaccine. Here immunoSEQ multiplex PCR was the method, and the copy in TCRdb shows in-frame clones only, minus some. The sample shows 150,000 to 200,000 clones, approximately 92% of them seen only once. The sequencing used peripheral blood, collected 28 days after the second dose of the MenACWY control vaccine. The receptors shown here come from an adult who received the MenACWY meningococcal vaccine as a control.

This chain uses TRBV5-1 with TRBJ1-2; 8 bases are a match to TRBD1. After removal of 4 bases from V and 8 bases from J, the junction contained 16 bases not matched to a gene. In germline, CDR1 is SGHRS, CDR2 YFSETQ. This CDR3 spans 16 amino acids. CDR3 coding DNA: TGCGCCAGCAGCATCGGACAGGGACCGTCTATCGAGGGCTACACCTTC. It translates to CASSIGQGPSIEGYTF.

The chain carries TRBV11-2 and TRBJ1-4, with D perhaps TRBD1 (5 bases). V was cut by 0 bases and J by 10 bases, with 18 bases left in between. Germline assignment: CDR1 SGHAT and CDR2 FQNNGV. The CDR3 consists of 16 residues. The CDR3 region is CASSLDSGQITGKLFF. The CDR3 bases are TGTGCCAGCAGCTTAGATTCAGGACAAATCACGGGAAAACTGTTTTTT.

The chain uses TRBV6-5 and TRBJ1-2; D gene uncertain. Germline loops: CDR1 MNHEY, CDR2 SVGAGI. The CDR3 is 15 amino acids. The germline V and J ends were trimmed by 7 bases and 8 bases, with 23 bases remaining between them. CDR3 protein: CASNPYTTGRMGYTF. The CDR3 DNA follows: TGTGCCAGCAACCCATATACAACCGGGAGAATGGGCTACACCTTC.

There are a few counts of this clone. This chain links TRBV5-1 with TRBJ1-2; no reliable D call. Germline loops: CDR1 SGHRS, CDR2 YFSETQ. V was trimmed by 0 bases and J by 2 bases, leaving 23 bases between them. CDR3 length: 19 residues. The CDR3 region is CASSLGVSQASPRNYGYTF. The CDR3 DNA sequence: TGCGCCAGCAGCTTGGGGGTCAGCCAGGCCTCCCCCCGCAACTATGGCTACACCTTC.

The genes are TRBV29-1 and TRBJ1-1; D remains ambiguous. The CDR3 loop spans 13 amino acids. Per the germline V gene, CDR1 is SQVTM and CDR2 is ANQGSEA. Trimming took 0 bases from V and 8 from J, leaving 13 bases between them. CDR3 in amino acids: CSVEDGFRGEAFF. DNA of the CDR3: TGCAGCGTTGAAGATGGTTTTCGCGGCGAAGCTTTCTTT.

The J gene is TRBJ1-6, the V gene TRBV7-9; maybe TRBD1 (6 bases). V was pared by 5 bases and J by 9 bases, with 11 bases between. CDR3 length: 13 amino acids. Germline V gives CDR1 SEHNR, CDR2 FQNEAQ (reference sequence). This CDR3 is CASSVQQGSPLHF. CDR3 coding DNA: TGTGCCAGCAGCGTACAACAGGGTTCACCCCTCCACTTT.

The chain joins TRBV3-1 (or the pseudogene TRBV3-2) to TRBJ1-2, with TRBD1 identical over 9 bases. V lost 2 bases and J lost 4; bases outside the gene matches: 2. CDR1 LGHDT and CDR2 YNNKEL come from the germline V gene (reference sequence). The CDR3 runs to 14 residues. This chain's CDR3 is CASSQPGQGYGYTF. The CDR3, as DNA: TGTGCCAGCAGCCAACCGGGACAGGGCTATGGCTACACCTTC.

The chain couples TRBV5-4 to TRBJ1-1; a weak D match, TRBD1 (5 bases). Per the germline V gene, CDR1 is SGHNT and CDR2 is YYREEE (reference sequence). V gave up 0 bases and J gave up 6 bases, with 12 bases separating them. The CDR3 sequence is 14 residues long. The CDR3 sequence: CASSLGGLYSEAFF. In nucleotides, the CDR3 is TGTGCCAGCAGCTTGGGGGGGTTATATTCTGAAGCTTTCTTT.

The chain recombines TRBV19 with TRBJ2-2, with 8 bases lining up with TRBD1. V lost 1 base to trimming and J lost 7 bases; unmatched junction nucleotides: 20. Germline CDR1 LNHDA, CDR2 SQIVND (reference sequence). This CDR3 has 20 amino acids. The CDR3 DNA follows: TGTGCCAGTAGTATAGTGTCTCTGCCACTGGACAGGGTCACATTCGGGGAGCTGTTTTTT. Its protein product is CASSIVSLPLDRVTFGELFF.

The chain uses TRBV20-1 and TRBJ2-5; D possibly corresponds to TRBD1 (6 bases). Trimming shortened V by 3 bases and J by 2 bases, and 10 bases separated the two germline ends. Per germline, CDR1 DFQATT and CDR2 SNEGSKA (reference sequence). The CDR3 totals 13 residues. The CDR3 loop is CSASGGGQETQYF. The CDR3 coding sequence is TGCAGTGCTAGTGGGGGCGGACAAGAGACCCAGTACTTC.

V and J are TRBV21-1 and TRBJ2-4; the table's D call, TRBD2, has no DNA check behind it. TRBV21-1 is tagged as a pseudogene. The CDR3 covers 20 residues. The CDR3 loop is CASSTPGRRSNPPIKNIQYF. The CDR3 DNA is TGTGCCAGCAGCACCCCTGGGAGACGATCTAACCCCCCGATTAAAAACATTCAGTACTTC.

The chain joins TRBV7-9 to TRBJ2-3; D perhaps matches TRBD1 (5 bases). This CDR3 is 16 amino acids long. CDR1 is SEHNR, CDR2 FQNEAQ, per germline (reference sequence). With 4 bases removed from V and 4 bases from J, the gap between germline ends came to 18 bases. The CDR3 loop reads CASSSGKGRAADTQYF. CDR3 coding DNA: TGTGCCAGCAGCTCAGGTAAAGGCAGGGCCGCAGATACGCAGTATTTT.

This clone was recorded once. As DNA, the CDR3 is TGTGCCAGCTCATCTTTACAAGAGACCCAGTACTTC. Translation gives CASSSLQETQYF. The chain joins TRBV18 to TRBJ2-5, with D hard to call. The V end lost 5 bases, the J end lost 2 bases, and 6 bases lay between the germline ends. There are 12 residues in the CDR3. Looked up from germline, CDR1 is KGHSH and CDR2 is LQKENI.

The rearrangement uses TRBV29-1 and TRBJ1-1, with TRBD1 as a possible D gene (6 bases). CDR3 length equals 14 residues. The germline CDR1 and CDR2 sequences are SQVTM and ANQGSEA. Trimming left V 6 bases short and J 1 base short, with 15 bases between. Here the CDR3 reads CSVTLNRANTEAFF. In nucleotides, the CDR3 is TGCAGCGTAACCCTAAACAGGGCGAACACTGAAGCTTTCTTT. Based on the CDR3 plus reference TRBV29-1 and TRBJ1-1, the full variable domain is SAVISQKPSRDICQRGTSLTIQCQVDSQVTMMFWYRQQPGQSLTLIATANQGSEATYESGFVIDKFPISRPNLTFSTLTVSNMSPEDSSIYLCSVTLNRANTEAFFGQGTRLTVV.

The CDR3, as DNA: TGCGCCAGCAGCCCCCGAGTGGGTAGCACAGATACGCAGTATTTT. Translating it yields CASSPRVGSTDTQYF. V is TRBV5-1 and J is TRBJ2-3; D ambiguous. Germline-derived CDR1 and CDR2 are SGHRS and YFSETQ. This CDR3 has 15 amino acids. V was pared by 4 bases and J by 0 bases, with 12 bases between.